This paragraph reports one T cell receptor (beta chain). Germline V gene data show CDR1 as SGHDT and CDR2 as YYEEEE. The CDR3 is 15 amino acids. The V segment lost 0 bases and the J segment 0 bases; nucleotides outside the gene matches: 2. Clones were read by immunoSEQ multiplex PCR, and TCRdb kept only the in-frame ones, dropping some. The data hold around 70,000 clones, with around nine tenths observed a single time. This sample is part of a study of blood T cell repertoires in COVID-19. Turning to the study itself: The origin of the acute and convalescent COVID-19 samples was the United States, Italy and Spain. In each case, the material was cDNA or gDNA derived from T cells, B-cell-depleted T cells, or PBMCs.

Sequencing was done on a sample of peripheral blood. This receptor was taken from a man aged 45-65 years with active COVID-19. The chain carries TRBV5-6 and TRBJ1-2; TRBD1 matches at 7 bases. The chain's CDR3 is CASSLGDRANYGYTF. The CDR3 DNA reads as TGTGCCAGCAGCTTGGGGGACAGAGCTAACTATGGCTACACCTTC.